Sequencing of this T cell receptor beta chain was carried out in a study of cytomegalovirus exposure and HLA in healthy donors. Study observations and caveats: A list of around 150 TCR beta chains associated with cytomegalovirus was given. As was reported, the classifier diagnosed cytomegalovirus status with high specificity and sensitivity. In an earlier analysis, about 87% or about 30%: the productive usage of most TCR beta V segments.

Primers for the PCR totalled 60 Vbeta and 13 Jbeta. Generated by immunoSEQ multiplex PCR, the TCRdb table keeps only in-frame clones and is missing some. The repertoire holds approximately 160,000 clones, with around 79% as singletons. A few counts support this clone. Its target is unknown. This clonotype was obtained from a woman in her 40s in good health and CMV-seropositive. The specimen was PBMCs.

The CDR3 DNA is TGTGCCAGCAGTTCCGGACTAGCGGGAGTGGGTGAGCAGTTCTTC. Translated, it gives CASSSGLAGVGEQFF. V is TRBV6-5 and J is TRBJ2-1; 13 positions match TRBD2. The CDR3 totals 15 residues. V lost 4 bases and J lost 9; bases outside the gene matches: 6. Germline loops: CDR1 MNHEY, CDR2 SVGAGI.